Sequencing of this T cell receptor beta chain was carried out in a study of radiation and T cells in renal cell carcinoma. The junction had 2 bases not matched to a gene; V was cut back by 3 bases and J by 0 bases. Per germline, CDR1 WNHNN and CDR2 SYGVQD (reference sequence). The CDR3 has 15 residues. Notes on this clone: Its specificity is unknown.

Time point defined: blood 4 weeks post-SBRT, at nephrectomy. Treatment reported: 15 Gy SBRT to primary tumor, nephrectomy 4 weeks later. Nephrectomy followed 15 Gy stereotactic body radiation by 4 weeks. After SBRT, blood was collected at 2 and 4 weeks, plus baseline. Study-level findings and limits: In blood, top tumor clones expanded by 2 weeks, shrinking by 4.

TCRdb keeps only in-frame clones here, not all; method: immunoSEQ multiplex PCR. The data contain roughly 58,000 clones, over 60% of them singletons. The chain joins TRBV10-1 to TRBJ2-3, with 8 bases fitting TRBD2. The sequence came from a man in his fifties or sixties with renal cell carcinoma. Sequences were derived from blood, sampled from a patient whose treatment included radiotherapy and nephrectomy. For the CDR3, the DNA is TGCGCCAGCAGTGAAACTAGCGGTAGCACAGATACGCAGTATTTT. This sequence encodes CASSETSGSTDTQYF.